This T cell receptor beta chain stems from a study of T cells in Graves' hyperthyroidism and ophthalmopathy. Study-wide results and limits: Blood also contained most expanded thyroid clonotypes above 0.001.

Each diagnosis was grounded in clinical symptoms, serum thyroxine and TRAb, thyroid ultrasound, and orbital computed tomography. This clonotype has ten or more counts. What it binds is not known. Researchers amplified the TCR beta CDR3 regions from RNA transcripts. TCR CDR3 regions were first amplified by RT-PCR with HTBI primers. TCRdb independently ran MiXCR on the multiplex PCR reads; one entry per CDR3 protein. The table has more than 350,000 distinct CDR3 sequences, roughly 15% seen once. This clonotype originated in a woman aged 55-75 years with Graves' ophthalmopathy. Sequenced input: blood.

The CDR3 sequence is CASSSPGTGTYEQYF. CDR3 in DNA: TGTGCCAGCAGTTCCCCCGGGACAGGGACCTACGAGCAGTACTTC. The chain employs TRBV28 and TRBJ2-7, with 9 bases identical to TRBD1. CDR3 length: 15 amino acids. Germline V gives CDR1 MDHEN, CDR2 SYDVKM. The V segment lost 4 bases and the J segment 2 bases; nucleotides outside the gene matches: 6.